These 23 T cell receptor beta chains were sequenced from one sample in a study of T cells in women clearing cervical HPV infection. Assay: immunoSEQ multiplex PCR; the TCRdb copy retains only in-frame clones and omits some. The sample table sets out around 30,000 clones. The source material was blood buffy coat. The receptors derive from a woman aged 18-70 years with a cervical HPV16 infection that either progressed to CIN3+ or cleared (not recorded which).

Comments on this clone: The observed sequence ends 3 residues before the CDR3 terminus, with the missing tail filled in from the germline J gene. The V gene is TRBV12-5, the J gene TRBJ2-7; D unresolved. This CDR3 comprises 13 residues. V dropped 6 bases and J dropped 1 base, with 10 bases sitting between them. Germline assignment: CDR1 LGHNT and CDR2 FRNRAP. The DNA read from the CDR3 is TGTGCTAGTGGCGAAACCGGGTCCTACGAG. Translating it yields CASGETGSYE. The full-length CDR3 reads as CASGETGSYEQYF.

Comments on this clone: The read falls 3 residues short of the CDR3 end, and the missing part is taken from the germline J gene. This sequence joins TRBV7-9 and TRBJ2-3, with TRBD1 identical over 11 bases. Losses at the gene ends were 5 bases for V and 3 bases for J; bases not matched to a gene: 4. The CDR3 sequence is 15 residues long. Looked up from germline, CDR1 is SEHNR and CDR2 is FQNEAQ (reference sequence). The CDR3 region is CASSKGQGVTDTQYF. CDR3 DNA, as far as it was read: TGTGCCAGCAGCAAGGGACAGGGGGTTACAGATACG.

In the case of this clone: The CDR3 extends 3 residues past the end of the read, so its final part is completed from the germline J gene. The chain employs TRBV5-1 and TRBJ2-5; 8 bases are a match to TRBD1. The CDR3 contains 13 residues. From germline, CDR1 is SGHRS and CDR2 YFSETQ. With V trimmed by 4 bases and J by 3 bases, 2 bases remained unmatched. CDR3 bases read: TGCGCCAGCAGCGTGGACAGGGAAGAGACC. Amino acids: CASSVDREET. The CDR3 as a whole reads CASSVDREETQYF.

Worth noting for this clone: The read ends 3 residues early relative to the CDR3; the germline J gene fills the gap. The V gene is TRBV5-6, the J gene TRBJ2-1, with D possibly TRBD2 on 6 matching bases. The germline V gene encodes CDR1 SGHDT and CDR2 YYEEEE. The CDR3 runs 14 residues. With 0 bases removed from V and 4 bases from J, the gap between germline ends came to 8 bases. This CDR3 is CASSLAAGYNEQFF. The sequenced part of the CDR3 DNA is TGTGCCAGCAGCTTGGCTGCGGGGTACAATGAG.

Remarks on this clone: The read comes to an end 3 residues before the CDR3 does, leaving the germline J gene to fill in the end. The chain recombines TRBV7-9 with TRBJ1-2, with 8 bases identical to TRBD1. The CDR3 extends over 15 amino acids. Germline V gene data show CDR1 as SEHNR and CDR2 as FQNEAQ (reference sequence). This CDR3 is CASSLVRTGFDGYTF. CDR3 bases read: TGTGCCAGCAGCTTAGTTCGGACAGGGTTCGACGGC.

Turning to this clone: From the germline J gene comes the end of the CDR3, since the read stops 3 residues before it. The V gene is TRBV7-6, the J gene TRBJ1-6; D is unclear. Trimming pared 0 bases from V and 6 bases from J, leaving 6 bases between. The V gene's germline CDR1 is SGHVS and CDR2 FNYEAQ. This CDR3 is 14 amino acids long. The CDR3 reads CASSLASGNSPLHF. The DNA read from the CDR3 is TGTGCCAGCAGCTTAGCGTCGGGTAATTCACCC.

As to this clone: The read is 3 residues too short to cover the CDR3 end, so that end is filled in from the germline J gene. The V and J genes are TRBV19 and TRBJ1-5; D is perhaps TRBD1 (6 bases). Germline loops: CDR1 LNHDA, CDR2 SQIVND (reference sequence). Trimming removed 5 bases at V and 1 base at J, with 18 bases between. This CDR3 is 17 amino acids long. CDR3 DNA, as far as it was read: TGTGCCAGTAGTTCGTTCTCCGGGACATGGAGCAATCAGCCC. Its protein is CASSSFSGTWSNQP. The whole CDR3 reads CASSSFSGTWSNQPQHF.

Comment on this clone: The read gets to within 3 residues of the CDR3 end, and the germline J gene fills in the rest. The V gene is TRBV19, the J gene TRBJ1-3; D is unclear. V dropped 3 bases and J dropped 0 bases, with 12 bases sitting between them. Germline V gene data show CDR1 as LNHDA and CDR2 as SQIVND (reference sequence). This CDR3 is built from 16 residues. The CDR3 bases that were read are TGTGCCAGTAGTATTCAGAGGGTGGTCTCTGGAAACACC. Amino acid sequence: CASSIQRVVSGNT. The CDR3, in full, reads CASSIQRVVSGNTIYF.

With respect to this clone: The CDR3 goes on 3 residues after the read ends, and that part is filled in from the germline J gene. The gene calls are TRBV20-1 and TRBJ2-1, with no clear D. V was pared by 3 bases and J by 9 bases, with 3 bases between. CDR1 DFQATT and CDR2 SNEGSKA come from the germline V gene (reference sequence). The CDR3 consists of 9 residues. CDR3 DNA (partial): TGCAGTGCTAGTAGTGAG. As protein: CSASSE. The CDR3 reads in full as CSASSEQFF.

About this clone itself: The read ends 3 residues early relative to the CDR3; the germline J gene fills the gap. The V gene is TRBV29-1, the J gene TRBJ1-5, with D possibly matching TRBD1 (5 bases). Germline V CDR1 and CDR2: SQVTM, ANQGSEA. The CDR3 contains 13 residues. Trimming stripped 4 bases from V and 4 bases from J, with 11 bases between. CDR3 bases read: TGCAGCGTTGCGGGGGGGTTGAATCAGCCC. The encoded protein is CSVAGGLNQP. The whole CDR3 protein reads CSVAGGLNQPQHF.

A word on this clone: The read ends 3 residues before the CDR3 terminus; that terminus is restored from the germline J gene. The V call is TRBV29-1, the J call TRBJ2-7; perhaps D is TRBD1 or TRBD2 (5 bases each). This CDR3 is 13 amino acids long. V was trimmed by 5 bases and J by 4 bases, leaving 15 bases between them. Looked up from germline, CDR1 is SQVTM and CDR2 is ANQGSEA. The CDR3: CSVQGGSRYEQYF. The CDR3 DNA, read in part, is TGCAGCGTTCAGGGTGGGAGTAGGTACGAG.

For this clone: The CDR3 end is not reached by the read, which stops 3 residues before it; the germline J gene fills it in. V is TRBV6-4 and J is TRBJ1-2; D is undetermined. Germline V CDR1 and CDR2: MRHNA, SNTAGT. Trimming removed 3 bases from V and 4 bases from J, with 9 bases in between. This CDR3 has 13 amino acids. The part of the CDR3 DNA that was read is TGTGCCAGCAGTGAGGCAGAGGGCTATGGC. Translated, it gives CASSEAEGYG. The complete CDR3 protein is CASSEAEGYGYTF.

As concerns this clone: The observed sequence ends 3 residues before the CDR3 terminus, with the missing tail filled in from the germline J gene. The chain combines TRBV20-1 with TRBJ2-7; a weak D match, TRBD2 (6 bases). Trimming removed 1 base at V and 6 bases at J, with 19 bases between. The CDR3 has 15 amino acids. Per germline, CDR1 DFQATT and CDR2 SNEGSKA (reference sequence). CDR3 bases read: TGCAGTGCTAGAGGGTACCGCGCAGGGACTTCCGAG. Encoded protein: CSARGYRAGTSE. The whole CDR3 reads CSARGYRAGTSEQYF.

A note on this clone: The read stops 3 residues short of the end of the CDR3; the missing end is completed from the germline J gene. This sequence joins TRBV18 and TRBJ2-7; 7 nucleotides agree with TRBD2. Trimming cost V 2 bases and J 1 base; bases outside gene matches: 8. CDR3 length equals 16 residues. Germline V CDR1 and CDR2: KGHSH, LQKENI. This CDR3 is CASSPSIGGISYEQYF. The sequenced part of the CDR3 DNA is TGTGCCAGCTCACCATCTATCGGGGGGATTTCCTACGAG. Full variable domain (missing parts from reference TRBV18 and TRBJ2-7): NAGVMQNPRHLVRRRGQEARLRCSPMKGHSHVYWYRQLPEEGLKFMVYLQKENIIDESGMPKERFSAEFPKEGPSILRIQQVVRGDSAAYFCASSPSIGGISYEQYFGPGTRLTVT.

For this clone: The read ends 3 residues before the CDR3 terminus; that terminus is restored from the germline J gene. The chain joins TRBV7-8 to TRBJ1-5; a weak D match, TRBD1 (6 bases). The CDR3 consists of 14 residues. Germline-derived CDR1 and CDR2 are SGHVS and FQNEAQ. Trimming took off 3 bases at V and 0 bases at J, with 6 bases between the two ends. The CDR3 reads CASSFRGSNQPQHF. CDR3 DNA, as far as it was read: TGTGCCAGCAGCTTCAGGGGTAGCAATCAGCCC. Complete variable domain (other parts from reference TRBV7-8 and TRBJ1-5): GAGVSQSPRYKVAKRGQDVALRCDPISGHVSLFWYQQALGQGPEFLTYFQNEAQLDKSGLPSDRFFAERPEGSVSTLKIQRTQQEDSAVYLCASSFRGSNQPQHFGDGTRLSIL.

With respect to this clone: The sequence runs out 3 residues before the end of the CDR3; the remainder is reconstructed from the germline J gene. The V call is TRBV20-1, the J call TRBJ2-5, with D maybe TRBD1 (6 bases). This CDR3 has 14 amino acids. Looked up from germline, CDR1 is DFQATT and CDR2 is SNEGSKA (reference sequence). Trimming shortened V by 6 bases and J by 5 bases, and 19 bases separated the two germline ends. The CDR3 loop reads CSAYSTGFRETQYF. The DNA read from the CDR3 is TGCAGTGCGTACTCAACAGGGTTTCGCGAGACC.

CDR3 DNA (partial): TGTGCCAGTCGGGGGAGGGGCAGCCCGATGCCC. Its protein is CASRGRGSPMP. The entire CDR3 sequence reads CASRGRGSPMPQHF. This chain joins TRBV19 and TRBJ1-5; weak D call: TRBD1 (5 bases). The CDR3 is cut off 3 residues early in the read; its end comes from the germline J gene. Looked up from germline, CDR1 is LNHDA and CDR2 is SQIVND (reference sequence). This CDR3 comprises 14 residues. Trimming removed 8 bases at V and 9 bases at J, with 20 bases between.

On this clone: The sequenced fragment ends 3 residues before the CDR3 boundary, so the rest is inferred from the germline J gene. The J gene is TRBJ1-3, the V gene TRBV6-1, with D unclear. Per germline, CDR1 MNHNS and CDR2 SASEGT. The CDR3 extends over 11 amino acids. V lost 2 bases and J 8 bases, leaving 4 bases between the germline ends. CDR3 amino acids: CASSETHTIYF. CDR3 bases read: TGTGCCAGCAGTGAAACACACACC.

Worth noting for this clone: The read ends 3 residues shy of where the CDR3 ends; the end is completed using the germline J gene. Other DNA sequences from this sample encode an identical CDR3 as well. The gene calls are TRBV19 and TRBJ1-2; D is unresolved. The germline V gene encodes CDR1 LNHDA and CDR2 SQIVND (reference sequence). V was trimmed by 6 bases and J by 2 bases, leaving 13 bases between them. This CDR3 has 14 residues. The sequenced part of the CDR3 DNA is TGTGCCAGTAGCATTGGGCCCTCCAACTATGGC. It translates to CASSIGPSNYG. The complete CDR3 reads CASSIGPSNYGYTF.

About this clone: The read ends 3 residues early relative to the CDR3; the germline J gene fills the gap. V usage is TRBV5-1 and J usage is TRBJ2-7; D is unclear. The CDR3 loop spans 14 amino acids. The germline V gene has CDR1 SGHRS and CDR2 YFSETQ. Between the trimmed V and J ends, which lost 0 bases and 4 bases, there was a span of 11 bases. CDR3 bases read: TGCGCCAGCAGCTTGGATAGGGTCGCGTACGAG. The encoded protein is CASSLDRVAYE. The whole CDR3 protein is CASSLDRVAYEQYF. The entire variable domain, with the rest obtained from reference TRBV5-1 and TRBJ2-7, is as follows: KAGVTQTPRYLIKTRGQQVTLSCSPISGHRSVSWYQQTPGQGLQFLFEYFSETQRNKGNFPGRFSGRQFSNSRSEMNVSTLELGDSALYLCASSLDRVAYEQYFGPGTRLTVT.

Partial CDR3 DNA: TGCGCCAGCAGCCAAACCGACATGGGTTTCAGAGGCGGGGAG. This sequence encodes CASSQTDMGFRGGE. The entire CDR3 is CASSQTDMGFRGGELFF. This sequence joins TRBV4-1 and TRBJ2-2; D ambiguous. The observed sequence ends 3 residues before the CDR3 terminus, with the missing tail filled in from the germline J gene. The V end lost 2 bases, the J end lost 7 bases, and 20 bases lay between the germline ends. This CDR3 comprises 17 residues. From germline, CDR1 is MGHRA and CDR2 YSYEKL.

On this clone: An end of the junction does not agree with germline; a read error may underlie this. Coverage ceases 3 residues before the CDR3 finishes, and the germline J gene fills in the end. Other nucleotide sequences from this sample produce the same CDR3. The rearrangement uses TRBV13 and TRBJ2-7; 10 bases are a match to TRBD2. Germline CDR1 and CDR2: PRHDT and FYEKMQ (reference sequence). CDR3 length: 15 amino acids. The sequenced part of the CDR3 DNA is TGTGCCAGTAGCTTATCCCCTAGCGGGGGTTACGAG. Translation gives CASSLSPSGGYE. In full, the CDR3 is CASSLSPSGGYEQYF.

Notes on this clone: Read sequence stops 3 residues before the CDR3 end, and the germline J gene provides the missing end. The chain carries TRBV2 and TRBJ1-2; 7 nucleotides match TRBD1. CDR1 is SNHLY, CDR2 FYNNEI, per germline. The CDR3 runs 13 residues. V dropped 4 bases and J dropped 3; count of bases not matched to a gene: 2. CDR3 DNA, as far as it was read: TGTGCCAGCAGTGTAACAGGGGACTATGGC. Its translation is CASSVTGDYG. The CDR3 in full is CASSVTGDYGYTF.